This passage covers 8 T cell receptor beta chains from one sample sequenced in a study of PD-L1 blockade in urothelial cancer. Time point noted: pretreatment peripheral blood. The data were produced by immunoSEQ multiplex PCR, yet TCRdb's version contains in-frame clones alone and is incomplete. This sample has more than 50,000 clones; roughly 79% occur once, and the top ten carry 2.5% to 4%. The sample in question was PBMCs, obtained around atezolizumab (anti-PD-L1) treatment. The receptors were sampled from a man in his sixties or seventies with urothelial cancer.

This chain connects TRBV19 to TRBJ2-7, with 7 bases fitting TRBD2. With V trimmed by 5 bases and J by 2 bases, 9 bases remained unmatched. Germline CDR1 is LNHDA and CDR2 is SQIVND (reference sequence). This CDR3 comprises 15 residues. The CDR3 loop reads CASSGRLADPYEQYF. The CDR3 region has the DNA TGTGCCAGTAGTGGACGTCTAGCGGACCCCTACGAGCAGTACTTC.

The gene calls are TRBV23-1 and TRBJ2-7; 9 nucleotides line up with TRBD2. TRBV23-1 is flagged as an ORF with uncertain function. The CDR3 extends over 14 amino acids. V lost 6 bases, J lost 5 bases, and 8 bases stayed unmatched. The CDR3 DNA sequence: TGCGCCAGCAGGACACGGGGACTAGCAGACGAGCAGTACTTC. The encoded protein is CASRTRGLADEQYF.

This clone was detected only once. The V call is TRBV28, the J call TRBJ2-5; TRBD2 agrees at 9 bases. The CDR3 sequence is 13 residues long. The V segment lost 6 bases and the J segment 6 bases; nucleotides outside the gene matches: 5. Germline CDR1 and CDR2: MDHEN and SYDVKM. The CDR3, as DNA: TGTGCCAGCAGCCGGACTAGCGCACAGACCCAGTACTTC. Amino acids: CASSRTSAQTQYF.

This sequence joins TRBV2 and TRBJ1-5; TRBD1 matches at 7 bases. The CDR3 has 15 amino acids. The V gene's germline CDR1 is SNHLY and CDR2 FYNNEI. Unmatched junction bases numbered 5, after V lost 5 bases and J lost 1 base. CDR3 nucleotides: TGTGCCAGCAGTCCGACAGGGCTCAGCAATCAGCCCCAGCATTTT. Translating gives CASSPTGLSNQPQHF.

Regarding this clone: The junction and the germline gene differ at one end; a read error may be behind it. The chain carries TRBV7-7 and TRBJ2-1, with D perhaps matching TRBD2 (5 bases). This CDR3 has 15 residues. Germline CDR1 SSHAT, CDR2 FNYEAQ (reference sequence). CDR3 protein: CASSPLQGRENEQFF. The CDR3 nucleotides read TGTGCTAGCAGCCCTCTCCAAGGACGGGAAAATGAGCAGTTCTTC.

This clone was seen only once. The CDR3 loop is CSVIRDSRADTQYF. The CDR3 nucleotides are TGCAGCGTCATCAGGGACAGTCGCGCAGATACGCAGTATTTT. This rearrangement joins TRBV29-1 to TRBJ2-3; 7 nucleotides align to TRBD1. The germline V gene has CDR1 SQVTM and CDR2 ANQGSEA. V was pared by 6 bases and J by 4 bases, with 10 bases of the junction left unmatched. The CDR3 is 14 residues long.

The chain uses TRBV5-6 and TRBJ2-1; 13 bases agree with TRBD2. CDR1 and CDR2 from the germline V gene are SGHDT and YYEEEE. The ends lost 4 bases at V and 5 bases at J; junction bases unmatched: 6. The CDR3 runs 16 residues. The chain's CDR3 is CASSGGLAGVNNEQFF. The CDR3 DNA follows: TGTGCCAGCAGCGGAGGACTAGCGGGAGTCAACAATGAGCAGTTCTTC.

The chain carries TRBV2 and TRBJ1-2, with D possibly being TRBD1 (6 bases). V lost 4 bases and J 3 bases, leaving 12 bases between the germline ends. This CDR3 region has 14 residues. CDR1 and CDR2 from the germline V gene are SNHLY and FYNNEI. In nucleotides, the CDR3 is TGTGCCAGCAGTGCCCGGGAGGGGGACTATGGCTACACCTTC. It specifies CASSAREGDYGYTF.